The text below deals with one T cell receptor (beta chain). Its antigen is still unknown. The data were obtained in a study of T cells expressing NK-cell markers. Across the study: Beta-chain profiling covered CD3+CD56+NKG2C+, CD3+CD56+NKG2C- and CD3+CD56-NKG2C+ sorted subsets. Seropositivity for HCMV was found in seven of the eight sequenced donors, with one seronegative.

Study outcomes and limitations: There were a handful of donors in whom these clonotypes also led the CD3+CD56-NKG2C+ fraction. The share of CD8+ T cells held by dominant NKG2C+ clonotypes was roughly 1.0-7.5% in six donors.

TCRdb derives one entry per CDR3 protein from the 5' RACE reads, leaving out DNA. This table holds about 150,000 distinct CDR3 sequences. The clonotype originates from a woman between 50 and 59 years old in good health. Sequenced input: blood T cells: a sorted CD56 or NKG2C T cell subset, CD4+ or CD8+ T cells, or bulk PBMC T cells (not recorded which).

CDR3 amino acids: CASSEGGYSTDTQYF. This sequence joins TRBV6-1 and TRBJ2-3; TCRdb proposes TRBD1, but this gene call is untestable without DNA. This CDR3 spans 15 amino acids. Germline CDR1 is MNHNS and CDR2 is SASEGT.